The 27 T cell receptor beta chains below were found in one sample sequenced in a study of cytomegalovirus exposure and HLA in healthy donors. Primers: 60 Vbeta forward and 13 Jbeta reverse. Produced via immunoSEQ multiplex PCR; TCRdb's table is partial and in-frame only. The data show fewer than 250,000 clones, about 75% seen once. Sequenced: PBMCs. The source of these receptors is a male donor in good health and CMV-seronegative.

In this sample, this clone turned up a few times. The chain joins TRBV28 to TRBJ1-3; 7 bases align to TRBD1. The CDR3 sequence is 16 residues long. V shed 1 base, J shed 4 bases, and the junction held 7 bases outside the gene matches. The germline gives CDR1 MDHEN, CDR2 SYDVKM. CDR3: CASSLSTGAQGNTIYF. The CDR3 DNA reads TGTGCCAGCAGTTTATCCACAGGGGCGCAAGGAAACACCATATATTTT.

The rearrangement joins TRBV30 to TRBJ2-7; 7 bases line up with TRBD2. The CDR3 is 17 amino acids. Trimming removed 3 bases from V and 6 bases from J; junction bases left unmatched: 20. Germline CDR1 reads GTSNPN; CDR2 reads SVGIG (reference sequence). CDR3 region: CAWRIPRGGGPSPEQYF. DNA for the CDR3: TGTGCCTGGAGGATCCCGCGAGGCGGGGGTCCCTCTCCCGAGCAGTACTTC. The variable domain in full, completed from reference TRBV30 and TRBJ2-7, reads SQTIHQWPATLVQPVGSPLSLECTVEGTSNPNLYWYRQAAGRGLQLLFYSVGIGQISSEVPQNLSASRPQDRQFILSSKKLLLSDSGFYLCAWRIPRGGGPSPEQYFGPGTRLTVT.

The chain couples TRBV4-3 to TRBJ2-7; 9 nucleotides line up with TRBD1. From germline, CDR1 is LGHNA and CDR2 YSLEER. This CDR3 is 16 amino acids long. J was trimmed by 3 bases and V by 3 bases; bases with no gene match: 9. The CDR3 spells CASSQASGTGFYEQYF. The CDR3 coding sequence is TGCGCCAGCAGCCAGGCATCCGGGACAGGGTTCTACGAGCAGTACTTC.

A single count supports this clone. The rearrangement uses TRBV2 and TRBJ2-6, with a tentative D call TRBD1 (6 bases). The V and J ends lost 7 bases and 0 bases respectively, with 22 bases between them. Germline assignment: CDR1 SNHLY and CDR2 FYNNEI. The CDR3 runs to 19 residues. The CDR3 protein is CASNPGHSDWGSGANVLTF. CDR3 in DNA: TGTGCCAGCAATCCGGGACACTCTGACTGGGGCTCTGGGGCCAACGTCCTGACTTTC.

The chain recombines TRBV29-1 with TRBJ1-5; 7 bases are a match to TRBD1. CDR3 length: 13 amino acids. J lost 6 bases, V lost 0 bases, and 2 bases had no gene match. Germline V CDR1 and CDR2: SQVTM, ANQGSEA. Written as DNA, the CDR3 is TGCAGCGTTGAAGATTCAGGGGGTCAGCCCCAGCATTTT. Residues: CSVEDSGGQPQHF. Variable domain in full (rest from reference TRBV29-1 and TRBJ1-5): SAVISQKPSRDICQRGTSLTIQCQVDSQVTMMFWYRQQPGQSLTLIATANQGSEATYESGFVIDKFPISRPNLTFSTLTVSNMSPEDSSIYLCSVEDSGGQPQHFGDGTRLSIL.

The chain uses TRBV19 and TRBJ2-5; TRBD1 aligns across 7 bases. The CDR3 is 15 residues long. J gave up 3 bases and V 5 bases, and 9 bases lay outside the gene matches. In germline, CDR1 is LNHDA, CDR2 SQIVND (reference sequence). CDR3 in amino acids: CASSGRTGTKETQYF. In DNA, the CDR3 is TGTGCCAGTAGTGGAAGGACAGGTACTAAAGAGACCCAGTACTTC.

The rearrangement joins TRBV7-9 to TRBJ1-6, with no clear D. V was trimmed by 2 bases and J by 4 bases, leaving 6 bases between them. Germline V CDR1 and CDR2: SEHNR, FQNEAQ (reference sequence). CDR3 length: 14 amino acids. The CDR3 DNA reads TGTGCCAGCAGCTTATCACAGTATAATTCACCCCTCCACTTT. Translating it yields CASSLSQYNSPLHF.

This chain's CDR3 is CASSYSPGELFF. CDR3 sequence (DNA): TGTGCCAGCAGTTACTCTCCTGGGGAGCTGTTTTTT. The chain joins TRBV6-5 to TRBJ2-2; D unresolved. The CDR3 totals 12 residues. Germline CDR1 and CDR2: MNHEY and SVGAGI. The V end lost 0 bases, the J end lost 8 bases, and 4 bases lay between the germline ends.

The rearrangement uses TRBV6-1 and TRBJ1-1; D is possibly TRBD1 (6 bases). CDR1 and CDR2 (germline): MNHNS, SASEGT. The germline V and J ends were trimmed by 6 bases and 4 bases, with 18 bases remaining between them. This CDR3 contains 15 residues. The CDR3 is CASSGGGGRGTEAFF. The CDR3 DNA reads as TGTGCCAGCAGCGGCGGCGGGGGGCGCGGCACTGAAGCTTTCTTT.

This chain links TRBV19 with TRBJ2-7; 15 nucleotides line up with TRBD2. The CDR3 contains 15 residues. Germline-derived CDR1 and CDR2 are LNHDA and SQIVND (reference sequence). J gave up 2 bases and V 5 bases, and 1 base lay outside the gene matches. CDR3 amino acids: CASSGLAGGPYEQYF. In DNA, the CDR3 is TGTGCCAGTAGTGGACTAGCGGGAGGGCCCTACGAGCAGTACTTC.

This clone has more than one count but fewer than ten. This rearrangement joins TRBV7-2 to TRBJ1-2; no reliable D call. The V gene lost 5 bases and the J gene lost 8 bases, with 18 bases spanning the gap. Looked up from germline, CDR1 is SGHTA and CDR2 is FQGNSA. The CDR3 length is 14 residues. The CDR3 protein is CASSTGPTLSGYTF. The CDR3 coding sequence is TGTGCCAGCAGCACGGGTCCAACCTTGAGCGGCTACACCTTC. Variable domain in full (rest from reference TRBV7-2 and TRBJ1-2): GAGVSQSPSNKVTEKGKDVELRCDPISGHTALYWYRQSLGQGLEFLIYFQGNSAPDKSGLPSDRFSAERTGGSVSTLTIQRTQQEDSAVYLCASSTGPTLSGYTFGSGTRLTVV.

The chain is built from TRBV4-3 and TRBJ1-2; no clear D gene. CDR1 is LGHNA, CDR2 YSLEER, per germline. The V gene lost 0 bases and the J gene lost 4 bases, with 6 bases spanning the gap. This CDR3 is 13 amino acids long. For the CDR3, the DNA is TGCGCCAGCAGCCAAGATGGGCGCTATGGCTACACCTTC. It yields the protein CASSQDGRYGYTF.

This chain links TRBV6-5 with TRBJ1-2; 8 nucleotides match TRBD1. Germline CDR1 and CDR2: MNHEY and SVGAGI. This CDR3 region has 11 residues. V lost 6 bases to trimming and J lost 10 bases; unmatched junction nucleotides: 4. This CDR3 is CASSQTGDYTF. CDR3 nucleotide sequence: TGTGCCAGCAGCCAGACAGGGGACTACACCTTC.

The chain combines TRBV6-1 with TRBJ2-1; 7 bases fit TRBD1. V lost 8 bases, J lost 8 bases, and 9 bases stayed unmatched. From germline, CDR1 is MNHNS and CDR2 SASEGT. The CDR3 length is 13 residues. CDR3 residues: CASRDSGGYEQFF. In nucleotides, the CDR3 is TGTGCCAGCCGGGACAGTGGTGGCTATGAGCAGTTCTTC.

The genes are TRBV19 and TRBJ2-1, with a weak D call TRBD1 (6 bases). From germline, CDR1 is LNHDA and CDR2 SQIVND (reference sequence). This CDR3 is built from 13 residues. The germline V and J ends were trimmed by 7 bases and 8 bases, with 15 bases remaining between them. The DNA for the CDR3 is TGTGCCAGTACTAAGTTACAGGGCGATGAGCAGTTCTTC. Protein product: CASTKLQGDEQFF.

V and J are TRBV11-2 and TRBJ1-4; 9 nucleotides align to TRBD1. J gave up 6 bases and V 5 bases, and 7 bases lay outside the gene matches. The germline V gene encodes CDR1 SGHAT and CDR2 FQNNGV. This CDR3 is built from 15 residues. The CDR3 DNA reads as TGTGCCAGCAGCCACGGGACAGGGAAGGATGAAAAACTGTTTTTT. Protein product: CASSHGTGKDEKLFF. Complete variable domain (other parts from reference TRBV11-2 and TRBJ1-4): EAGVAQSPRYKIIEKRQSVAFWCNPISGHATLYWYQQILGQGPKLLIQFQNNGVVDDSQLPKDRFSAERLKGVDSTLKIQPAKLEDSAVYLCASSHGTGKDEKLFFGSGTQLSVL.

The V gene is TRBV6-1, the J gene TRBJ1-5; 8 bases match TRBD1. Trimming cost V 7 bases and J 5 bases; bases outside gene matches: 4. This CDR3 has 13 residues. Germline V gives CDR1 MNHNS, CDR2 SASEGT. This CDR3 reads CASKQGVDQPQHF. As DNA, the CDR3 is TGTGCCAGCAAACAGGGGGTCGATCAGCCCCAGCATTTT.

This clone was counted only a few times. Here the CDR3 DNA reads TGTGCCAGCAGTGAATGGACAGCTCGCACAGATACGCAGTATTTT. Its protein product is CASSEWTARTDTQYF. The chain couples TRBV2 to TRBJ2-3; perhaps TRBD1 as D (6 bases). The germline V gene encodes CDR1 SNHLY and CDR2 FYNNEI. This CDR3 comprises 15 residues. Deletions cut 2 bases from V and 1 base from J, with 10 bases between.

CDR3 sequence reads: CASSFRAETQYF. CDR3 sequence (DNA): TGTGCCAGCAGCTTTCGAGCAGAGACCCAGTACTTC. The gene calls are TRBV11-2 and TRBJ2-5; D remains unclear. Germline V gives CDR1 SGHAT, CDR2 FQNNGV. Trimming stripped 3 bases from V and 4 bases from J, with 6 bases between. There are 12 residues in the CDR3.

V and J are TRBV9 and TRBJ2-1, with D perhaps matching TRBD1 (6 bases). CDR1 and CDR2 (germline): SGDLS, YYNGEE. V lost 2 bases to trimming and J lost 8 bases, with 14 bases between them. The CDR3 spans 14 residues. CDR3 amino acids: CASSVAGDRDEQFF. The CDR3 coding sequence is TGTGCCAGCAGCGTCGCAGGGGATAGAGATGAGCAGTTCTTC.

The chain joins TRBV18 to TRBJ1-5; TRBD1 is a possible D gene (6 bases). Germline assignment: CDR1 KGHSH and CDR2 LQKENI. This CDR3 comprises 14 residues. V lost 3 bases and J 6 bases, leaving 12 bases between the germline ends. The CDR3 spells CASSPAGEGQPQHF. The CDR3, as DNA: TGTGCCAGCTCACCCGCAGGGGAAGGTCAGCCCCAGCATTTT.

The chain joins TRBV19 to TRBJ2-7; no firm D call. V gave up 0 bases and J gave up 4 bases, with 7 bases separating them. This CDR3 is 13 amino acids long. Germline V gene lookup returns CDR1 LNHDA and CDR2 SQIVND (reference sequence). CDR3 nucleotide sequence: TGTGCCAGTAGTATAGATCTAGAGTACGAGCAGTACTTC. As protein: CASSIDLEYEQYF.

This clone has more than one count but fewer than ten. This sample includes further DNA sequences coding for the same CDR3. This CDR3 reads CASSLGGGTDTQYF. As DNA, the CDR3 is TGCGCCAGCAGCCTAGGGGGTGGCACAGATACGCAGTATTTT. This sequence joins TRBV5-1 and TRBJ2-3, with a weak D call TRBD1 (6 bases). Germline V gives CDR1 SGHRS, CDR2 YFSETQ. The ends were cut back, 4 bases at V and 1 base at J, with 10 bases in the middle. The CDR3 loop spans 14 amino acids.

The chain has TRBV11-2 and TRBJ1-5; the D gene is possibly TRBD1 (5 bases). The ends were cut back, 2 bases at V and 0 bases at J, with 8 bases in the middle. The CDR3 consists of 15 residues. Germline CDR1 is SGHAT and CDR2 is FQNNGV. The CDR3 protein is CASSLRGYSNQPQHF. The CDR3 DNA reads as TGTGCCAGCAGCTTAAGGGGCTATAGCAATCAGCCCCAGCATTTT.

This clone showed up just a few times. V and J are TRBV7-9 and TRBJ1-1, with D perhaps matching TRBD1 (6 bases). V dropped 3 bases and J dropped 7 bases, with 9 bases sitting between them. Germline values: CDR1 SEHNR, CDR2 FQNEAQ (reference sequence). The CDR3 has 12 residues. CDR3 residues: CASSLGADEAFF. CDR3 coding DNA: TGTGCCAGCAGCTTGGGGGCTGATGAAGCTTTCTTT.

This chain links TRBV15 with TRBJ1-2, with a weak D call TRBD1 (6 bases). The ends were cut back, 1 base at V and 8 bases at J, with 11 bases in the middle. The germline gives CDR1 LNHNV, CDR2 YYDKDF (reference sequence). The CDR3 has 13 residues. As DNA, the CDR3 is TGTGCCACCAGCAGAGGGGCAGGGGAAGGCTACACCTTC. Its protein product is CATSRGAGEGYTF.

This rearrangement joins TRBV10-3 to TRBJ1-1; no clear D. The CDR3 totals 13 residues. Germline-derived CDR1 and CDR2 are ENHRY and SYGVKD. V shed 3 bases and J shed 1 base, with 6 bases lying between them. This chain's CDR3 is CAISETANTEAFF. CDR3 DNA: TGTGCCATCAGTGAAACAGCGAACACTGAAGCTTTCTTT.